This T cell receptor beta chain was captured in a study of blood T cell repertoires in COVID-19. The CDR3 is made up of 16 amino acids. Trimming pared 0 bases from V and 1 base from J, leaving 12 bases between. The germline V gene has CDR1 LGHNA and CDR2 YSLEER. The repertoire was sequenced with immunoSEQ multiplex PCR; TCRdb's copy has only in-frame clones and lacks some. This sample has about 200,000 clones, with 88% found just once. The sample was peripheral blood. V is TRBV4-3 and J is TRBJ1-1, with D hard to call. This TCR derives from a man aged 18-30 years with active or convalescent COVID-19. This CDR3 reads CASSQDWEITNTEAFF. In nucleotides, the CDR3 is TGCGCCAGCAGCCAAGATTGGGAGATAACGAACACTGAAGCTTTCTTT.